This T cell receptor (beta chain) was obtained from a study of graft-versus-host responses after intestinal transplantation (dated by TCRdb to about 2021). About the investigation overall: Multivisceral, liver-intestinal, or isolated intestinal transplants were received by the recipients. Rather than going through the commercial service, samples from three later patients were sequenced in-house on an Illumina MiSeq and processed with MiXCR. Anti-thymocyte globulin induction was given to all recipients, followed by maintenance tacrolimus and steroids for two to four years. The cohort enrolled about 23 intestinal transplant recipients, one of whom was a retransplant, and a few patients without pretransplant specimens were excluded. To identify alloreactive clones, pre-transplant mixed lymphocyte reaction products were sequenced and compared with unstimulated pre-transplant donor and recipient T cells. Donor T cell macrochimerism was defined as a peak of at least 4% donor T cells among recipient peripheral blood mononuclear cells. After intestinal transplantation, graft-versus-host and host-versus-graft alloreactive T cell clones in the graft, circulation and bone marrow were tracked using bulk TCR-beta CDR3 sequencing. Broad study findings and their caveats: Patients with donor T cell macrochimerism had high GvH to HvG T cell clonal ratios in their allografts. Peak levels of circulating GvH clones were associated with declines in HvG clones early after transplant. GvH clones were found in recipient bone marrow, and some of the GvH clones appeared earlier in ileal mucosa or blood, which is consistent with an intestinal mucosal origin. The conclusions were limited by the relatively low number and heterogeneity of the intestinal transplant patients.

Based on the germline V gene, the CDR1 and CDR2 sequences are SGHNT and YENEEA. Inclusive of the bounding cysteine and phenylalanine, the CDR3 is 15 residues long. Only the CDR3 region is kept as DNA, spanning 45 bases read in frame from base 1. Trimming removed 4 bases from V and 3 bases from J; the gene matches leave 4 bases unexplained. A word on this clone: The clone's antigen remains unknown. No much larger clone is present one base from it, and per-base qualities are unavailable.

Library prep was done by the immunoSEQ multiplex PCR assay. Adaptive Biotechnologies carried out high-throughput TCR-beta CDR3 sequencing of genomic DNA for most patients. As for the original processing: TCR sequencing data for 15 to 20 patients were retrieved from Adaptive's ImmunoSEQ software; a few other patients were processed with MiXCR and VDJtools. CDR3 nucleotide sequences shared by donor and recipient were removed because the origin of these sequences could not be assigned. To count as alloreactive, a clone needed at least 2-fold expansion over unstimulated cells and a minimum CFSE-low frequency of 0.002% (template counts) or 0.001% (read counts). Clones detected in sequenced pre-transplant spleen, lymph node, or MLR CFSE-low populations of the donor or recipient were defined as mappable. Cumulative frequency of alloreactive clones was calculated as a percentage of all sequences weighted by copy number. TCRdb holds this immuneACCESS table with in-frame rearrangements only. Some clones are missing; in checked studies, unresolved V genes explain under half, and the rest has no known cause. The DNA gave D and trimming, while V, J and clone size come from that table. For this sample there are about 5,000 clones; over 70% appear just once. The top ten clones comprise more than 30% of the sample.

Blood samples were collected up to 4 times in the first month after transplant and then at least monthly when available. The receptor was isolated from a human patient who received an intestinal transplant, so some T cells may come from the graft donor. Sequencing was performed on PBMCs, taken 300 to 340 days after intestinal transplant. The receptor chain draws on TRBV11-3 and TRBJ1-1, with TRBD1 identical over 11 junction bases. The nucleotide sequence reads as follows: TGTGCCAGCAGCTCCTGGGACAGGGGGGACACTGAAGCTTTCTTT. This encodes CASSSWDRGDTEAFF.